This is a list of T cell receptor beta chains from one sample in a study of blood T cell repertoires in COVID-19. TCRdb's table, derived via immunoSEQ multiplex PCR, lists solely in-frame clones and lacks some. The table lists about 200,000 clones, 80% to 90% of them singletons. Material for sequencing was peripheral blood. The source is a man aged 45-60 years with active or convalescent COVID-19. The CDR3 runs from the conserved cysteine through the conserved F or W. Each record gives: CDR3 DNA, CDR3 protein, J gene, V gene, D gene, clone size. D genes are given only for firm matches. The listing skips clone size in some rows; elsewhere it reads once, few, many or a size class.

TGTGCCAGCAGTGCCCCGGGTTGGGCAGGGGGCAGGGAGACCCAGTACTTC,CASSAPGWAGGRETQYF,TRBJ2-5,TRBV28,TRBD1,-
TGTGCCAGCAGTTACTCCCAGACTGCTCAAGAGACCCAGTACTTC,CASSYSQTAQETQYF,TRBJ2-5,TRBV6-2/TRBV6-3,-,-
TGTGCCAGCAGCTTAGCGCTGGTGGAGGGGCACACCGGGGAGCTGTTTTTT,CASSLALVEGHTGELFF,TRBJ2-2,TRBV7-9,-,-
TGTGCCAGCAGCACAGGGGCGGCGAGGGAGACCCAGTACTTC,CASSTGAARETQYF,TRBJ2-5,TRBV5-6,TRBD1,-
TGTGCCAGCAGCCCGCGTAGAATAGCGGGGGCCCGGGAGCAGTATTTT,CASSPRRIAGAREQYF,TRBJ2-3,TRBV7-6,TRBD2,-
TGTGCCAGCAGCTTGGGCAGGGCAGGGCTGAATGAAAAACTGTTTTTT,CASSLGRAGLNEKLFF,TRBJ1-4,TRBV5-6,-,-
TGTGCCACCAGCAGGCTTATGGGGGGAGAGACCCAGTACTTC,CATSRLMGGETQYF,TRBJ2-5,TRBV15,-,-
TGTGCCAGCAGCCCGGGGGTGGACACCATATATTTT,CASSPGVDTIYF,TRBJ1-3,TRBV7-8,-,-
TGTGCCAGCAGCTTTTGGGGACTAGCATCAGATACGCAGTATTTT,CASSFWGLASDTQYF,TRBJ2-3,TRBV7-3,TRBD2,-
TGTGCCAGCAGTTACGGGCAGGGCGTCGGGCAGTACTTC,CASSYGQGVGQYF,TRBJ2-7,TRBV6-2/TRBV6-3,-,-
TGTGCCAGCAGCGCGTCCGGTGATAATGAAAAACTGTTTTTT,CASSASGDNEKLFF,TRBJ1-4,TRBV9,-,-
TGTGCCAGCAGTTCCACTACACCAGGGCGTGGCTACACCTTC,CASSSTTPGRGYTF,TRBJ1-2,TRBV28,-,few
TGTGCCAGCAGTTACTCGGGACAGACCACTAACTATGGCTACACCTTC,CASSYSGQTTNYGYTF,TRBJ1-2,TRBV6-5,TRBD1,-
TGTGCCAGCAGTTGGGGACAGGGGGCTGAGACCCAGTACTTC,CASSWGQGAETQYF,TRBJ2-5,TRBV27,TRBD1,-
TGTGCCAGCAGCACGGACAGGGGCTATGGCTACACCTTC,CASSTDRGYGYTF,TRBJ1-2,TRBV28,TRBD1,-
TGTGCCAGCAGTGTCCCCAGGACAGGGTATAATTCACCCCTCCACTTT,CASSVPRTGYNSPLHF,TRBJ1-6,TRBV2,TRBD1,few
TGTGCCAGCAGCGCCAGGGGCCGCGAAACCTACACCTTC,CASSARGRETYTF,TRBJ1-2,TRBV2,-,many
TGTGCCAGCATGGGGACAGTCAACACCGGGGAGCTGTTTTTT,CASMGTVNTGELFF,TRBJ2-2,TRBV28,TRBD1,-
TGTGCCAGCAGTTACTATACCTTCCCTAACAATGAGCAGTTCTTC,CASSYYTFPNNEQFF,TRBJ2-1,TRBV6-2/TRBV6-3,-,-
TGTGCCAGCAGCACAGGTCCAGATACGCAGTATTTT,CASSTGPDTQYF,TRBJ2-3,TRBV7-8,-,-
TGTGCCACCAGCAGAGACAGGGGGCTGGGGACTGAAGCTTTCTTT,CATSRDRGLGTEAFF,TRBJ1-1,TRBV15,TRBD1,-
TGTGCCAGCAGTAGGGGACATCCTTGGCCCCAGCATTTT,CASSRGHPWPQHF,TRBJ1-5,TRBV28,-,once
TGTGCCAGCAGTGAATTGGAGGGAGTCCAAGAGACCCAGTACTTC,CASSELEGVQETQYF,TRBJ2-5,TRBV2,-,-
TGTGCCAGCAGCTTTTCTCAGGGGGTCAGCGAGCAGTACTTC,CASSFSQGVSEQYF,TRBJ2-7,TRBV5-4,TRBD1,-
TGTGCCAGCAGCTTAGTGGCGGCAGGGGGGTCTGAAGCTTTCTTT,CASSLVAAGGSEAFF,TRBJ1-1,TRBV7-2,TRBD1,-
TGCGCCAGCAGGGAGGGGGGGACCTGTTTAGCCAAAAACATTCAGTACTTC,CASREGGTCLAKNIQYF,TRBJ2-4,TRBV10-1,-,-
TGTGCCAGCAGCCCGACAGGGAAACCCTACAATGAGCAGTTCTTC,CASSPTGKPYNEQFF,TRBJ2-1,TRBV5-5,TRBD1,many
TGTGCCACCAGGGACGGACAGGGGGCATTCGGCCCCCTCCACTTT,CATRDGQGAFGPLHF,TRBJ1-6,TRBV24-1,TRBD1,-
TGTGCCAGCAGTTTATCTAGCGGGGATGCCTACGAGCAGTACTTC,CASSLSSGDAYEQYF,TRBJ2-7,TRBV28,TRBD2,-
TGCGCCAGCAGTTTGGGCGCAGGGGGCAAATCCTCTGGAAACACCATATATTTT,CASSLGAGGKSSGNTIYF,TRBJ1-3,TRBV28,TRBD1,-
TGTGCCAGCAGCGATCGACAGGGCTCACCCCTCCACTTT,CASSDRQGSPLHF,TRBJ1-6,TRBV5-8,TRBD1,-
TGTGCCAGCTTTGACAGGAGAAACACCATATATTTT,CASFDRRNTIYF,TRBJ1-3,TRBV28,-,-
TGTGCCAGCAGCTTAGGGGGGCGCGACTATGGCTACACCTTC,CASSLGGRDYGYTF,TRBJ1-2,TRBV7-2,-,-
TGTGCCAGCAGTTTAGGGACAGGGAGGAACACCGGGGAGCTGTTTTTT,CASSLGTGRNTGELFF,TRBJ2-2,TRBV27,TRBD1,-
TGTGCAAGTCGCTTTGAACCGCAGGGGGCACTTGAGACCCAGTACTTC,CASRFEPQGALETQYF,TRBJ2-5,TRBV12-2,-,-
TGTGCCAGCAGCTTGAGGGGACACGGAGTCTATGGCTACACCTTC,CASSLRGHGVYGYTF,TRBJ1-2,TRBV5-6,-,-
TGTGCCAGCAGCGCCCCACAGGTTAACTATGGCTACACCTTC,CASSAPQVNYGYTF,TRBJ1-2,TRBV6-6,-,once
TGTGCCAGCAGCGCGACAGGGTCAGGAGGAGAAAAACTGTTTTTT,CASSATGSGGEKLFF,TRBJ1-4,TRBV7-3,TRBD1,-
TGTGCCAGCAGTTACACGGGAATTATGGGGAGGGAAAAACTGTTTTTT,CASSYTGIMGREKLFF,TRBJ1-4,TRBV6-5,-,-
TGTGCCAGCTCTCAGGGTTGGAATGAGCAGTTCTTC,CASSQGWNEQFF,TRBJ2-1,TRBV19,-,-
TGCGCCAGCAGCTTGGAACAGTTCTACAATGAGCAGTTCTTC,CASSLEQFYNEQFF,TRBJ2-1,TRBV5-1,-,-
TGTGCCAGCAGCTTCCTAGCGGGAGCCCGCACAGATACGCAGTATTTT,CASSFLAGARTDTQYF,TRBJ2-3,TRBV7-2,TRBD2,-
TGTGCCAGCAGTTTCGAGGGGTTGGCTAGCGGGAGGCGACGCAATGAGCAGTTCTTC,CASSFEGLASGRRRNEQFF,TRBJ2-1,TRBV28,TRBD2,-
TGTGCCGCGACCGGGACATTTAACGAGCAGTACTTC,CAATGTFNEQYF,TRBJ2-7,TRBV28,-,once
TGTGCCAGCAGCTTGGATCTTCCGGGAGCGGGGGAGACCCAGTACTTC,CASSLDLPGAGETQYF,TRBJ2-5,TRBV5-6,TRBD2,-